This paragraph reports one T cell receptor (beta chain). Antigen: not known. These data originate in a study of Ad26.COV2.S vaccination and SARS-CoV-2 variants. The length of the CDR3 is 13 residues. Trimming left V 4 bases short and J 8 bases short, with 15 bases between. In germline, CDR1 is SQVTM, CDR2 ANQGSEA. Study-wide findings and caveats: After vaccination, substantial breadth of spike-specific CD8+ and CD4+ responses was reported. People who got the vaccine or the placebo had similar non-spike TCR breadth. Analytic work on TCR breadth and depth might have understated the full extent of total T cell responses. Relative to placebo recipients, vaccine recipients exhibited elevated spike-specific TCR breadth.

Sequencing used immunoSEQ multiplex PCR; TCRdb keeps in-frame clones, though not all of them. The profile covers some 180,000 clones, with roughly nine tenths appearing a single time and 5.9% taken by the ten largest. The sequence derives from a human donor who had recovered from COVID-19. The source was peripheral blood, collected after recovery from COVID-19. V gene TRBV29-1 combines with J gene TRBJ2-1, with a weak D call TRBD2 (6 bases). CDR3 sequence reads: CSVGVGGPHEQFF. The CDR3 DNA reads TGCAGCGTTGGGGTGGGAGGTCCCCATGAGCAGTTCTTC.